A single sample gave rise to the 3 T cell receptor beta chains below, sequenced in a study of T cell responses to AZD1222 COVID-19 vaccine. Assay used: immunoSEQ multiplex PCR; TCRdb lists only in-frame clones, some missing. The sample carries about 110,000 clones, around 87% recorded once. The input for sequencing was peripheral blood, taken on day 0 of AZD1222 vaccination. Source of these receptors: an adult in good health.

The gene calls are TRBV19 and TRBJ1-4; D unresolved. V lost 1 base to trimming and J lost 1 base, with 4 bases between them. The CDR3 contains 14 residues. Germline assignment: CDR1 LNHDA and CDR2 SQIVND (reference sequence). In DNA, the CDR3 is TGTGCCAGTAGTATAGGCGGAACTAATGAAAAACTGTTTTTT. The encoded protein is CASSIGGTNEKLFF.

Written as DNA, the CDR3 is TGCGCCAGCAGGACAGGGGAGGGCTACACCTTC. Protein sequence: CASRTGEGYTF. This chain uses TRBV5-1 with TRBJ1-2, with TRBD1 matching over 8 bases. Germline CDR1 SGHRS, CDR2 YFSETQ. CDR3 length: 11 amino acids. Germline trimming cut 5 bases from V and 8 bases from J; bases unmatched to any gene: 2.

The gene calls are TRBV18 and TRBJ2-7; possibly TRBD2 for D (7 bases). Germline lookup yields CDR1 KGHSH and CDR2 LQKENI. Trimming removed 4 bases at V and 6 bases at J, with 16 bases between. The CDR3 consists of 14 residues. The CDR3: CASSHGGREIEQYF. The CDR3 DNA sequence: TGTGCCAGCTCACACGGGGGGCGGGAGATCGAGCAGTACTTC.